The 30 T cell receptor beta chains reported below all come from one sample, sequenced in a study of metastatic and nonmetastatic thyroid tumors. TCRdb used MiXCR to call clones anew from the PCR reads. The sample has approximately 44,000 clones; 20% to 25% are singletons. No treatment had been given to any patient before thyroid surgery. What was sequenced was tumor tissue. The receptors originated from a female donor with papillary thyroid cancer or a benign thyroid nodule (not recorded which). Some clones in this sample may be carry-over from other donors' samples.

This clone was seen many times. The gene calls are TRBV20-1 and TRBJ1-1; the D is unclear. The CDR3 contains 12 residues. The V end was cut by 2 bases, the J end by 7 bases, with 11 bases between. CDR1 DFQATT and CDR2 SNEGSKA come from the germline V gene (reference sequence). This CDR3 is CSARHPGLEAFF. CDR3 bases: TGCAGTGCTAGACACCCCGGGCTTGAAGCTTTCTTT.

This clone has at least ten counts. The V and J genes are TRBV12-3 or TRBV12-4 and TRBJ2-4; D is possibly TRBD2 (6 bases). V was pared by 6 bases and J by 9 bases, with 18 bases between. The CDR3 covers 14 residues. Here the CDR3 DNA reads TGTGCCAGCAGCCCGAACTCTGAGGGAGGCATTCAGTACTTC. It encodes CASSPNSEGGIQYF.

This clone was seen repeatedly, ten times or more. The chain is built from TRBV2 and TRBJ2-3; 11 bases line up with TRBD2. Germline-derived CDR1 and CDR2 are SNHLY and FYNNEI. CDR3 length equals 17 residues. V dropped 1 base and J dropped 1; count of bases not matched to a gene: 4. The CDR3 bases are TGTGCCAGCAGTGAAGGGATACTAGCGGGAGGCACAGATACGCAGTATTTT. Translated: CASSEGILAGGTDTQYF. The variable domain in full, completed from reference TRBV2 and TRBJ2-3, reads EPEVTQTPSHQVTQMGQEVILRCVPISNHLYFYWYRQILGQKVEFLVSFYNNEISEKSEIFDDQFSVERPDGSNFTLKIRSTKLEDSAMYFCASSEGILAGGTDTQYFGPGTRLTVL.

J is TRBJ2-2 and V is TRBV6-1; no clear D gene. In germline, CDR1 is MNHNS, CDR2 SASEGT. This CDR3 has 14 residues. Deletions cut 8 bases from V and 0 bases from J, with 10 bases between. CDR3 sequence (DNA): TGTGCCAGCTTTATTTCGCCGAACACCGGGGAGCTGTTTTTT. It codes for CASFISPNTGELFF.

This clone was seen repeatedly, ten times or more. The CDR3 nucleotides read TGTGCCAGCAGTTTCTCTAACAGGCCCAGCACAGATACGCAGTATTTT. It encodes CASSFSNRPSTDTQYF. The genes are TRBV12-3 or TRBV12-4 and TRBJ2-3, with D maybe TRBD1 (5 bases). V lost 3 bases and J 0 bases, leaving 13 bases between the germline ends. The CDR3 is made up of 16 amino acids.

This sequence joins TRBV27 and TRBJ2-7; 7 nucleotides match TRBD1. There are 14 residues in the CDR3. V dropped 6 bases and J dropped 0; count of bases not matched to a gene: 5. Looked up from germline, CDR1 is MNHEY and CDR2 is SMNVEV (reference sequence). The CDR3 DNA is TGTGCCAGCAGGGGGACAGTCCACTCCTACGAGCAGTACTTC. Translation: CASRGTVHSYEQYF.

This clone was observed at least ten times. V is TRBV5-1 and J is TRBJ2-7, with 9 bases matching TRBD2. The CDR3 extends over 15 amino acids. Germline CDR1 SGHRS, CDR2 YFSETQ. V lost 1 base to trimming and J lost 7 bases; unmatched junction nucleotides: 9. CDR3 sequence reads: CASSLTGTSTKEQYF. CDR3 DNA: TGCGCCAGCAGCTTGACCGGGACTAGCACTAAAGAGCAGTACTTC.

The rearrangement links TRBV13 to TRBJ1-4; 8 bases fit TRBD1. Germline values: CDR1 PRHDT, CDR2 FYEKMQ (reference sequence). This CDR3 region has 14 residues. With V trimmed by 6 bases and J by 10 bases, 10 bases remained unmatched. CDR3 in amino acids: CASSTRQGWGKLFF. The CDR3 region has the DNA TGTGCCAGCAGTACTAGACAGGGGTGGGGAAAACTGTTTTTT. Filled out from reference TRBV13 and TRBJ1-4, the complete variable domain reads AAGVIQSPRHLIKEKRETATLKCYPIPRHDTVYWYQQGPGQDPQFLISFYEKMQSDKGSIPDRFSAQQFSDYHSELNMSSLELGDSALYFCASSTRQGWGKLFFGSGTQLSVL.

This sequence joins TRBV7-2 and TRBJ2-7; D is uncertain. This CDR3 region has 12 residues. Germline CDR1 reads SGHTA; CDR2 reads FQGNSA. The germline V and J ends were trimmed by 5 bases and 3 bases, with 8 bases remaining between them. The chain's CDR3 is CASSGWVYEQYF. The CDR3 DNA is TGTGCCAGCAGCGGGTGGGTCTACGAGCAGTACTTC. Full variable domain (outside the CDR3, taken from reference TRBV7-2 and TRBJ2-7): GAGVSQSPSNKVTEKGKDVELRCDPISGHTALYWYRQSLGQGLEFLIYFQGNSAPDKSGLPSDRFSAERTGGSVSTLTIQRTQQEDSAVYLCASSGWVYEQYFGPGTRLTVT.

In its sample, this clone was seen many times. V is TRBV20-1 and J is TRBJ2-3, with no clear D. Looked up from germline, CDR1 is DFQATT and CDR2 is SNEGSKA (reference sequence). V gave up 7 bases and J gave up 2 bases, with 13 bases separating them. This CDR3 comprises 13 residues. CDR3 coding DNA: TGCAGTGTTACCCTAGGAAACACAGATACGCAGTATTTT. Translating gives CSVTLGNTDTQYF.

This chain links TRBV20-1 with TRBJ1-2, with D perhaps TRBD1 (5 bases). Trimming pared 6 bases from V and 4 bases from J, leaving 15 bases between. The CDR3 runs to 13 residues. Looked up from germline, CDR1 is DFQATT and CDR2 is SNEGSKA (reference sequence). CDR3 DNA: TGCAGTGCGGTTGGGGGAGGGCTCTATGGCTACACCTTC. This sequence encodes CSAVGGGLYGYTF.

A few counts support this clone. V is TRBV19 and J is TRBJ2-1; tentative D call: TRBD2 (5 bases). With 2 bases removed from V and 9 bases from J, the gap between germline ends came to 17 bases. Germline CDR1 reads LNHDA; CDR2 reads SQIVND (reference sequence). The CDR3 is 15 amino acids. The CDR3 bases are TGTGCCAGTAGTATATCGGGCCGTGGGAGAGGTGAGCAGTTCTTC. This translates into CASSISGRGRGEQFF.

The J gene is TRBJ1-1, the V gene TRBV6-5, with TRBD1 as a possible D gene (5 bases). The CDR3 runs 14 residues. From germline, CDR1 is MNHEY and CDR2 SVGAGI. V dropped 4 bases and J dropped 0 bases, with 9 bases sitting between them. CDR3 sequence reads: CASSSPGVNTEAFF. CDR3 DNA: TGTGCCAGCAGTTCCCCGGGGGTGAACACTGAAGCTTTCTTT.

This chain uses TRBV6-1 with TRBJ2-7; either TRBD1 or TRBD2 may fit D (5 bases each). The V end lost 8 bases, the J end lost 2 bases, and 7 bases lay between the germline ends. Per germline, CDR1 MNHNS and CDR2 SASEGT. The length of the CDR3 is 11 residues. The CDR3: CASWGTYEQYF. The CDR3 bases are TGTGCCAGCTGGGGGACCTACGAGCAGTACTTC.

This clone came up a few times. The chain uses TRBV6-1 and TRBJ2-2; 8 bases are shared with TRBD1. CDR1 MNHNS and CDR2 SASEGT come from the germline V gene. The CDR3 length is 14 residues. With 5 bases clipped from V and 9 bases from J, the junction kept 8 bases outside the gene matches. CDR3 bases: TGTGCCAGCAGTAGAAGACAGGGGAACAGGGAGCTGTTTTTT. Protein: CASSRRQGNRELFF.

This clone appeared many times. The chain uses TRBV24-1 and TRBJ2-2; 7 bases are shared with TRBD2. The germline gives CDR1 KGHDR, CDR2 SFDVKD. J was trimmed by 4 bases and V by 3 bases; bases with no gene match: 13. This CDR3 spans 18 amino acids. The CDR3: CATSDPLAGDRTTGELFF. The CDR3 coding sequence is TGTGCCACCAGTGATCCCCTTGCGGGAGATCGTACCACCGGGGAGCTGTTTTTT.

In its sample, this clone was seen many times. V is TRBV30 and J is TRBJ2-1; 9 bases align to TRBD1. Trimming took 2 bases from V and 0 from J; bases not matched to a gene: 8. This CDR3 comprises 17 residues. Germline-derived CDR1 and CDR2 are GTSNPN and SVGIG (reference sequence). DNA of the CDR3: TGTGCCTGGAGTACCGGGACAGGGTCGGGCTCCTACAATGAGCAGTTCTTC. This translates into CAWSTGTGSGSYNEQFF.

This clone is medium-sized (0.01 to 0.1%) in the sample. V is TRBV6-1 and J is TRBJ1-6; no clear D. Germline assignment: CDR1 MNHNS and CDR2 SASEGT. The CDR3 extends over 13 amino acids. Trimming removed 1 base at V and 11 bases at J, with 9 bases between. CDR3 residues: CASSEEWAPPLHF. Written as DNA, the CDR3 is TGTGCCAGCAGTGAAGAGTGGGCCCCACCCCTCCACTTT.

V is TRBV6-1 and J is TRBJ2-1, with D uncertain. V was cut by 0 bases and J by 5 bases, with 5 bases left in between. CDR1 and CDR2 from the germline V gene are MNHNS and SASEGT. This CDR3 region has 13 residues. The DNA of the CDR3 is TGTGCCAGCAGTGAAGCGTCGGACAATGAGCAGTTCTTC. Amino acids: CASSEASDNEQFF.

As regards this clone: It may be a read error: a sequence one base away is much more abundant. This sequence joins TRBV19 and TRBJ2-1; 9 bases agree with TRBD2. The CDR3 length is 15 residues. Germline-derived CDR1 and CDR2 are LNHDA and SQIVND (reference sequence). J was trimmed by 7 bases and V by 1 base; bases with no gene match: 5. The CDR3 reads CASSIVAGVRNEQFF. The CDR3 DNA follows: TGTGCCAGTAGTATAGTAGCGGGGGTCCGTAATGAGCAGTTCTTC.

The chain recombines TRBV15 with TRBJ2-7; tentatively, D is TRBD2 (7 bases). This CDR3 region has 15 residues. Trimming stripped 0 bases from V and 3 bases from J, with 12 bases between. Per the germline V gene, CDR1 is LNHNV and CDR2 is YYDKDF (reference sequence). The CDR3 region is CATSRDRGGGYEQYF. CDR3 sequence (DNA): TGTGCCACCAGCAGAGATAGGGGGGGTGGCTACGAGCAGTACTTC. Based on the CDR3 plus reference TRBV15 and TRBJ2-7, the full variable domain is DAMVIQNPRYQVTQFGKPVTLSCSQTLNHNVMYWYQQKSSQAPKLLFHYYDKDFNNEADTPDNFQSRRPNTSFCFLDIRSPGLGDTAMYLCATSRDRGGGYEQYFGPGTRLTVT.

This clone has at least ten counts. This chain links TRBV4-2 with TRBJ2-7, with D unclear. This CDR3 is built from 16 residues. CDR1 LGHNA and CDR2 YNFKEQ come from the germline V gene. Trimming stripped 0 bases from V and 0 bases from J, with 12 bases between. The CDR3 here is CASSQEWPGSSYEQYF. CDR3 bases: TGTGCCAGCAGCCAAGAATGGCCCGGAAGCTCCTACGAGCAGTACTTC.

The J gene is TRBJ1-6, the V gene TRBV6-1; TRBD1 agrees at 7 bases. The CDR3 has 13 amino acids. From germline, CDR1 is MNHNS and CDR2 SASEGT. The junction had 4 bases not matched to a gene; V was cut back by 6 bases and J by 8 bases. CDR3 amino acids: CASRDRTDSPLHF. The CDR3 DNA reads as TGTGCCAGCAGGGACAGGACTGATTCACCCCTCCACTTT.

This chain uses TRBV5-1 with TRBJ1-6, with 7 bases that match TRBD1. Trimming removed 3 bases from V and 7 bases from J; junction bases left unmatched: 7. Germline V gene sequence: CDR1 SGHRS, CDR2 YFSETQ. The CDR3 length is 15 residues. CDR3 residues: CASSSLGTENSPLHF. The CDR3 region has the DNA TGCGCCAGCAGCTCACTCGGGACAGAGAATTCACCCCTCCACTTT. The entire variable domain, with the rest obtained from reference TRBV5-1 and TRBJ1-6, is as follows: KAGVTQTPRYLIKTRGQQVTLSCSPISGHRSVSWYQQTPGQGLQFLFEYFSETQRNKGNFPGRFSGRQFSNSRSEMNVSTLELGDSALYLCASSSLGTENSPLHFGNGTRLTVT.

This clone was counted ten times or more. The J gene is TRBJ2-1, the V gene TRBV7-2; TRBD2 matches 7 bases. Germline V CDR1 and CDR2: SGHTA, FQGNSA. This CDR3 is built from 15 residues. Trimming cost V 5 bases and J 6 bases; bases outside gene matches: 10. The CDR3, as DNA: TGTGCCAGCAGCCTTGCCGGGCCTAGCGGCAATGAGCAGTTCTTC. Translation gives CASSLAGPSGNEQFF.

This clone has at least ten counts. The V gene is TRBV5-1, the J gene TRBJ1-1; TRBD1 is a possible D gene (5 bases). V lost 4 bases to trimming and J lost 1 base, with 14 bases between them. The germline V gene has CDR1 SGHRS and CDR2 YFSETQ. The CDR3 is 15 residues long. The CDR3 region is CASSHGRGRNTEAFF. In nucleotides, the CDR3 is TGCGCCAGCAGCCACGGACGGGGGAGGAACACTGAAGCTTTCTTT. The variable domain in full, completed from reference TRBV5-1 and TRBJ1-1, reads KAGVTQTPRYLIKTRGQQVTLSCSPISGHRSVSWYQQTPGQGLQFLFEYFSETQRNKGNFPGRFSGRQFSNSRSEMNVSTLELGDSALYLCASSHGRGRNTEAFFGQGTRLTVV.

The table lists this clone with many counts. This chain uses TRBV6-1 with TRBJ2-7; D possibly corresponds to TRBD1 (6 bases). The CDR3 covers 14 residues. In germline, CDR1 is MNHNS, CDR2 SASEGT. The V gene lost 2 bases and the J gene lost 0 bases, with 8 bases spanning the gap. CDR3 residues: CASSEWTVSYEQYF. In DNA, the CDR3 is TGTGCCAGCAGTGAATGGACAGTCTCCTACGAGCAGTACTTC.

CDR3 sequence reads: CASRLAGDTEAFF. CDR3 nucleotide sequence: TGTGCCAGCAGGCTGGCAGGGGACACTGAAGCTTTCTTT. The rearrangement links TRBV28 to TRBJ1-1; D possibly corresponds to TRBD1 (6 bases). V shed 6 bases and J shed 3 bases, with 11 bases lying between them. The CDR3 extends over 13 amino acids. Germline lookup yields CDR1 MDHEN and CDR2 SYDVKM.

The J gene is TRBJ2-2, the V gene TRBV9, with no clear D. The CDR3 spans 14 residues. V dropped 3 bases and J dropped 3 bases, with 9 bases sitting between them. Germline V CDR1 and CDR2: SGDLS, YYNGEE. The CDR3 loop reads CASSAVQHTGELFF. In nucleotides, the CDR3 is TGTGCCAGCAGCGCCGTCCAGCACACCGGGGAGCTGTTTTTT.

This clone was observed a few times. One end of the junction varies from germline; a read error may be responsible. V usage is TRBV15 and J usage is TRBJ2-7, with D perhaps matching TRBD1 (5 bases). The CDR3 covers 16 residues. Germline lookup yields CDR1 LNHNV and CDR2 YYDKDF (reference sequence). CDR3 nucleotide sequence: TGTGCCACCAGCAGAGACTTGACAGAATCCTCCAACGAGCAGTACTTC. Its protein product is CATSRDLTESSNEQYF.